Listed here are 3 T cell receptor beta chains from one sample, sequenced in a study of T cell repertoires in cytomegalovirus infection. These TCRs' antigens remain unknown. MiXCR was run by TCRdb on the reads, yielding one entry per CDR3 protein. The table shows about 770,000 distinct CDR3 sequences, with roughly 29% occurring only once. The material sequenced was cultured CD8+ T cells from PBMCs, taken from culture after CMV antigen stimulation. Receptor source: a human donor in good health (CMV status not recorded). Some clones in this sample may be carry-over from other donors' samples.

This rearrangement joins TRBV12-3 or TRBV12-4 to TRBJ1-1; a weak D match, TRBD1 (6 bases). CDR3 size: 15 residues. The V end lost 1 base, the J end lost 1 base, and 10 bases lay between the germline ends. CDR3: CASSLVDSGNTEAFF. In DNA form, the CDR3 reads TGTGCCAGCAGTTTAGTGGACAGCGGGAACACTGAAGCTTTCTTT.

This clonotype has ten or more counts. CDR3 nucleotides: TGTGCTAGTGGTTTGTATCCGGTGGGGCGAACTGAAGCTTTCTTT. Protein product: CASGLYPVGRTEAFF. The rearrangement links TRBV12-5 to TRBJ1-1; TRBD1 might be the D (5 bases). Germline values: CDR1 LGHNT, CDR2 FRNRAP. CDR3 length equals 15 residues. V lost 2 bases and J 5 bases, leaving 15 bases between the germline ends.

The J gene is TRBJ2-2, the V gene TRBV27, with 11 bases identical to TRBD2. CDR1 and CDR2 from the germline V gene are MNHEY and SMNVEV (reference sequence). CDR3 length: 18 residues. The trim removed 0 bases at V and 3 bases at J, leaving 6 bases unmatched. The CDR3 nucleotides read TGTGCCAGCAGTTTATCCCTTAGCGGGGGGGCCGACACCGGGGAGCTGTTTTTT. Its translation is CASSLSLSGGADTGELFF.